The present TCR beta chain was sequenced within a study of blood T cell repertoires in COVID-19. About the research overall: Samples came from the United States, Italy and Spain, spanning acute and convalescent COVID-19. PBMCs, B-cell-depleted T cells, or T cells were the source of the cDNA or gDNA that made up the material.

Source study methods: It was from reference gene primer amplification that nucleated cell counts were estimated. This table comes from immunoSEQ multiplex PCR, and its TCRdb copy is limited to in-frame clones, with some not included. The V and J calls and clone size are taken from that table; D and trimming were inferred from the DNA. The data contain roughly 70,000 clones, approximately 90% of them singletons. This clonotype was sampled from a man between 65 and 79 years old with active or convalescent COVID-19. Specimen: peripheral blood.

The CDR3 bases are TGCGCCAGCAGCTTGGGAGATTACGGCGGGGGGAGCGCAGATACGCAGTATTTT. Its protein product is CASSLGDYGGGSADTQYF. This rearrangement joins TRBV5-1 to TRBJ2-3, with 8 bases fitting TRBD2. Germline CDR1 is SGHRS and CDR2 is YFSETQ. J was trimmed by 4 bases and V by 0 bases; bases with no gene match: 13. This CDR3 is built from 18 residues.